The sequence of this T cell receptor beta chain was determined in a study of T cell repertoires in cytomegalovirus infection. This clonotype was counted only a few times. One entry per CDR3 protein, called by TCRdb with MiXCR from the reads. The repertoire consists of 300,000 to 450,000 distinct CDR3 sequences, with roughly 18% occurring once and the leading ten covering around 8.6%. V lost 3 bases and J lost 0; bases outside the gene matches: 7. The CDR3 has 19 amino acids. Germline V gives CDR1 LNHDA, CDR2 SQIVND (reference sequence). The sample consisted of PBMCs. The rearrangement links TRBV19 to TRBJ2-1, with 14 nucleotides matching TRBD2. The clonotype comes from a human donor in good health (CMV status not recorded). Some clones in this sample may be carry-over from other donors' samples. CDR3: CASSILGLAGVSSYNEQFF. The CDR3 bases are TGTGCCAGTAGTATTTTGGGACTAGCGGGAGTCAGCTCCTACAATGAGCAGTTCTTC.